Listed here are 10 T cell receptor beta chains from one sample, sequenced in a study of cytomegalovirus exposure and HLA in healthy donors. With 60 Vbeta and 13 Jbeta primers, the PCR was carried out. Sequencing used immunoSEQ multiplex PCR; TCRdb keeps in-frame clones, though not all of them. Counted here are over 80,000 clones, nearly 80% occurring once; the ten biggest clones make up roughly 6%. Material: PBMCs. These receptor sequences come from a female donor in good health and CMV-seronegative.

V is TRBV6-1 and J is TRBJ1-2; 10 bases align to TRBD1. Germline V lookup: CDR1 MNHNS, CDR2 SASEGT. The CDR3 totals 15 residues. V was clipped by 7 bases and J by 10 bases; unmatched bases: 15. CDR3 in DNA: TGTGCCAGCATCTCTTGGCTCCGGGACAGGGGTAACTACACCTTC. Its translation is CASISWLRDRGNYTF.

The J gene is TRBJ1-5, the V gene TRBV6-6; D call uncertain. The germline V gene has CDR1 MNHNY and CDR2 SVGAGI (reference sequence). Trimming left V 1 base short and J 3 bases short, with 4 bases between. The CDR3 is 13 residues long. CDR3 protein: CASSYLDNQPQHF. CDR3 DNA sequence: TGTGCCAGCAGTTACTTAGACAATCAGCCCCAGCATTTT.

The rearrangement uses TRBV19 and TRBJ1-5; D is unclear. The V gene lost 1 base and the J gene lost 0 bases, with 7 bases spanning the gap. There are 15 residues in the CDR3. CDR1 and CDR2 from the germline V gene are LNHDA and SQIVND (reference sequence). The CDR3 sequence is CASSIVPYSNQPQHF. CDR3 in DNA: TGTGCCAGTAGTATAGTCCCTTATAGCAATCAGCCCCAGCATTTT.

V usage is TRBV29-1 and J usage is TRBJ1-4; D perhaps matches TRBD1 (5 bases). V lost 4 bases, J lost 5 bases, and 8 bases lay in between. CDR1 SQVTM and CDR2 ANQGSEA come from the germline V gene. This CDR3 has 12 amino acids. The CDR3 region is CSVGQGNEKLFF. DNA of the CDR3: TGCAGCGTTGGGCAGGGCAATGAAAAACTGTTTTTT. Variable domain in full (rest from reference TRBV29-1 and TRBJ1-4): SAVISQKPSRDICQRGTSLTIQCQVDSQVTMMFWYRQQPGQSLTLIATANQGSEATYESGFVIDKFPISRPNLTFSTLTVSNMSPEDSSIYLCSVGQGNEKLFFGSGTQLSVL.

The sample holds a few counts of this clone. The CDR3 DNA sequence: TGTGCCAGCAGTGAGGGTAGCGGGGTCTACAATGAGCAGTTCTTC. It specifies CASSEGSGVYNEQFF. The chain uses TRBV6-4 and TRBJ2-1, with 8 bases fitting TRBD2. CDR1 is MRHNA, CDR2 SNTAGT, per germline. Trimming cost V 3 bases and J 3 bases; bases outside gene matches: 4. The CDR3 is made up of 15 amino acids.

CDR3 DNA sequence: TGTGCCAGCAGCCTAGATGGTCCTGCGGGAGAGCAGTACTTC. Protein product: CASSLDGPAGEQYF. The rearrangement joins TRBV11-1 to TRBJ2-7; D is perhaps TRBD2 (6 bases). The CDR3 spans 14 residues. The V and J ends lost 5 bases and 7 bases respectively, with 18 bases between them. Germline V gene data show CDR1 as SGHAT and CDR2 as FQDESV (reference sequence).

The V call is TRBV5-8, the J call TRBJ1-5; tentatively, D is TRBD1 (6 bases). Germline loops: CDR1 SGHTS, CDR2 YDEGEE. This CDR3 has 14 amino acids. The V end was cut by 4 bases, the J end by 5 bases, with 13 bases between. CDR3 amino acids: CASSAGTPDQPQHF. CDR3 coding DNA: TGTGCCAGCAGCGCCGGGACACCCGATCAGCCCCAGCATTTT.

The V gene is TRBV2, the J gene TRBJ2-5; 7 bases are shared with TRBD2. CDR1 SNHLY and CDR2 FYNNEI come from the germline V gene. V was pared by 6 bases and J by 2 bases, with 9 bases of the junction left unmatched. This CDR3 is 15 amino acids long. CDR3 bases: TGTGCCAGCAGGCATCGAGGAGCGGGGCAAGAGACCCAGTACTTC. It specifies CASRHRGAGQETQYF. The variable domain in full, completed from reference TRBV2 and TRBJ2-5, reads EPEVTQTPSHQVTQMGQEVILRCVPISNHLYFYWYRQILGQKVEFLVSFYNNEISEKSEIFDDQFSVERPDGSNFTLKIRSTKLEDSAMYFCASRHRGAGQETQYFGPGTRLLVL.

The gene calls are TRBV28 and TRBJ2-5; 10 positions agree with TRBD1. This CDR3 has 15 amino acids. From germline, CDR1 is MDHEN and CDR2 SYDVKM. V dropped 5 bases and J dropped 6; count of bases not matched to a gene: 9. CDR3 amino acids: CASSIPTGGRKTQYF. CDR3 coding DNA: TGTGCCAGCAGTATCCCGACAGGGGGCAGGAAGACCCAGTACTTC.

In its sample, this clone was seen a few times. The chain couples TRBV6-5 to TRBJ1-1; perhaps TRBD1 as D (6 bases). CDR3 length equals 13 residues. V was shortened by 9 bases and J by 2 bases, with 13 bases between the two germline ends. CDR1 is MNHEY and CDR2 is SVGAGI in the germline V gene. CDR3 protein: CARLDSRNTEAFF. The CDR3 nucleotides read TGTGCCAGGCTGGACAGCCGAAACACTGAAGCTTTCTTT.